This T cell receptor beta chain was identified during a study of control samples from healthy donors and cancer patients. Assay: immunoSEQ multiplex PCR; the TCRdb copy retains only in-frame clones and omits some. This repertoire shows roughly 76,000 clones, about 93% found once; its top ten account for 6.2%. V shed 4 bases, J shed 4 bases, and the junction held 8 bases outside the gene matches. This CDR3 comprises 16 residues. Germline-derived CDR1 and CDR2 are MGHDK and SYGVNS. The rearrangement joins TRBV25-1 to TRBJ1-3; 9 nucleotides align to TRBD1. Specimen: blood. The origin of this receptor is a woman aged 40 to 50 in good health. CDR3 bases: TGTGCCAGCAGTGCTGGACAGGGGCGAGACGGAAACACCATATATTTT. Amino acid sequence: CASSAGQGRDGNTIYF.